The 5 T cell receptor beta chains below all came from one sample that was sequenced in a study of human T cells and chemical hapten exposure. As for time point: patch test 3, about 24 weeks after DPC sensitization. Specified treatment: therapeutic diphenylcyclopropenone sensitization with weekly scalp DPC. TCRdb analysed the RACE reads with MiXCR anew, one entry per CDR3 protein. The data contain 110,000 or so distinct CDR3 sequences, less than 35% of them singletons. The sequencing used whole blood, collected in connection with sensitization to the hapten diphenylcyclopropenone (DPC). The receptors shown here come from a man in his forties or fifties with alopecia areata. Some clones in this sample may be carry-over from other donors' samples.

The table lists this clonotype with a few counts. The V gene is TRBV7-8, the J gene TRBJ2-3; no reliable D call. V lost 4 bases to trimming and J lost 3 bases, with 14 bases between them. The CDR3 loop spans 15 amino acids. Germline-derived CDR1 and CDR2 are SGHVS and FQNEAQ. CDR3: CASSSMRLSTDTQYF. CDR3 DNA: TGTGCCAGCAGCTCCATGCGACTCTCAACAGATACGCAGTATTTT.

This rearrangement joins TRBV5-6 to TRBJ2-3; 9 nucleotides align to TRBD1. This CDR3 has 16 residues. The trim removed 9 bases at V and 0 bases at J, leaving 11 bases unmatched. Germline V gene sequence: CDR1 SGHDT, CDR2 YYEEEE. The CDR3 nucleotides are TGTGCCACGAGGACAACCGGGACAGGGAGCACAGATACGCAGTATTTT. Its protein product is CATRTTGTGSTDTQYF.

The chain joins TRBV2 to TRBJ2-1, with D possibly matching TRBD1 (5 bases). CDR1 is SNHLY and CDR2 is FYNNEI in the germline V gene. The V end was cut by 6 bases, the J end by 0 bases, with 9 bases between. This CDR3 region has 14 residues. CDR3 sequence: CASRGHSSYNEQFF. The CDR3 DNA reads as TGTGCCAGCAGGGGGCATAGCTCCTACAATGAGCAGTTCTTC. The whole variable domain, remainder taken from reference TRBV2 and TRBJ2-1, is EPEVTQTPSHQVTQMGQEVILRCVPISNHLYFYWYRQILGQKVEFLVSFYNNEISEKSEIFDDQFSVERPDGSNFTLKIRSTKLEDSAMYFCASRGHSSYNEQFFGPGTRLTVL.

At least ten counts were recorded for this clonotype. One end of the junction does not line up with germline, which may come from a read error. The chain combines TRBV7-9 with TRBJ2-5, with a possible D match to TRBD2 (6 bases). The CDR3 is 15 residues long. Germline loops: CDR1 SEHNR, CDR2 FQNEAQ (reference sequence). CDR3 bases: TGTGCCAGCAGCCATGTCCGGCGGGACCAAGAGGCCCAGTACTTC. This gives the protein CASSHVRRDQEAQYF.

This clonotype has more than one count but fewer than ten. V and J are TRBV7-2 and TRBJ1-6, with 9 bases fitting TRBD1. CDR1 and CDR2 (germline): SGHTA, FQGNSA. This CDR3 contains 14 residues. Trimming removed 5 bases from V and 7 bases from J; junction bases left unmatched: 3. CDR3 DNA sequence: TGTGCCAGCAGCACCGGGACAGGGAATTCACCCCTCCACTTT. This encodes CASSTGTGNSPLHF. The full variable domain, rest sourced from reference TRBV7-2 and TRBJ1-6, is GAGVSQSPSNKVTEKGKDVELRCDPISGHTALYWYRQSLGQGLEFLIYFQGNSAPDKSGLPSDRFSAERTGGSVSTLTIQRTQQEDSAVYLCASSTGTGNSPLHFGNGTRLTVT.